A single sample is the source of the 9 T cell receptor beta chains below, sequenced in a study of CD8+CD57+ T cells in acquired aplastic anemia. Sequenced patients had shown CD8+CD57+ cell expansion by flow cytometry. The TCR beta profiling, which covered VDJ combination and CDR3 sequence, was carried out using genomic DNA as the template. TCRdb reprocessed the reads via MiXCR and lists one record per CDR3 protein. Of 150,000 to 200,000 distinct CDR3 sequences in the sample, 45% to 55% were seen once. Sequencing was done on a sample of sorted CD4+, CD8+, or CD8+CD57+ T cells (not recorded which) from PBMCs. The receptors originated from a human donor with aplastic anemia.

The chain uses TRBV20-1 and TRBJ1-6; unclear D gene. The CDR3 contains 13 residues. Deletions cut 0 bases from V and 10 bases from J, with 10 bases between. Germline V lookup: CDR1 DFQATT, CDR2 SNEGSKA (reference sequence). The chain's CDR3 is CSARESGSSPLHF. The CDR3 bases are TGCAGTGCTAGAGAGTCGGGGTCATCACCCCTCCACTTT.

The V call is TRBV10-3, the J call TRBJ1-2; D remains ambiguous. This CDR3 comprises 14 residues. Germline CDR1 and CDR2: ENHRY and SYGVKD. V was shortened by 3 bases and J by 4 bases, with 12 bases between the two germline ends. The CDR3 loop is CAISEESLSYGYTF. The CDR3 nucleotides read TGTGCCATCAGTGAAGAGTCACTCAGCTATGGCTACACCTTC.

The table lists this clonotype with a few counts. V gene TRBV29-1 combines with J gene TRBJ2-7; 12 bases match TRBD2. The CDR3 loop spans 14 amino acids. Trimming at V came to 4 bases and at J to 7 bases, leaving 8 bases not matched to a gene. Germline assignment: CDR1 SQVTM and CDR2 ANQGSEA. As DNA, the CDR3 is TGCAGCGTTGGGACTAGCGGGGCCCCGCGAGAGCAGTACTTC. It translates to CSVGTSGAPREQYF.

Only one count was recorded for this clonotype. In nucleotides, the CDR3 is TGTGCCATCAGTCCCGGAGGGACAGCTTCATCCGCTAATACGCAGTATTTT. Amino acids: CAISPGGTASSANTQYF. The V and J genes are TRBV10-3 and TRBJ2-3, with D possibly TRBD1 on 7 matching bases. Trimming took 5 bases from V and 7 from J, leaving 25 bases between them. The CDR3 is 17 residues long. CDR1 ENHRY and CDR2 SYGVKD come from the germline V gene.

The V gene is TRBV10-3, the J gene TRBJ2-7, with D uncertain. Germline-derived CDR1 and CDR2 are ENHRY and SYGVKD. The V and J ends lost 2 bases and 5 bases respectively, with 7 bases between them. The CDR3 totals 12 residues. CDR3 bases: TGTGCCATCAGTGAGGGGCCCAACGAGCAGTACTTC. This codes for CAISEGPNEQYF.

On this clonotype: A much larger clone is a single base away; this may be a read error. The missing conserved phenylalanine or tryptophan at the end of this CDR3 makes a read error likely. The chain combines TRBV12-3 or TRBV12-4 with TRBJ1-4; 8 positions agree with TRBD1. CDR3 length: 14 residues. V gave up 6 bases and J gave up 7 bases; unmatched junction bases: 7. The CDR3 DNA reads TGTGCCAGCAGGACAGGGGAGAGGAGTGAAAAACTGTTTTTA. This gives the protein CASRTGERSEKLFL.

This chain links TRBV29-1 with TRBJ2-1; D not certain. V dropped 5 bases and J dropped 4 bases, with 6 bases sitting between them. The CDR3 covers 11 residues. Germline lookup yields CDR1 SQVTM and CDR2 ANQGSEA. The CDR3 nucleotides are TGCAGCGTTCGGCTATACAATGAGCAGTTCTTC. It yields the protein CSVRLYNEQFF.

This chain connects TRBV29-1 to TRBJ2-3; D remains unclear. Germline V gene data show CDR1 as SQVTM and CDR2 as ANQGSEA. The V end lost 3 bases, the J end lost 0 bases, and 7 bases lay between the germline ends. This CDR3 is built from 13 residues. CDR3 region: CSVDPTSTDTQYF. The CDR3 nucleotides read TGCAGCGTTGACCCGACTAGCACAGATACGCAGTATTTT.

This clonotype was observed at least ten times. The V gene is TRBV20-1, the J gene TRBJ1-6; TRBD1 agrees at 10 bases. From germline, CDR1 is DFQATT and CDR2 SNEGSKA (reference sequence). Germline trimming cut 5 bases from V and 10 bases from J; bases unmatched to any gene: 8. This CDR3 has 14 residues. CDR3 protein: CSASLRDRGSPLHF. The DNA for the CDR3 is TGCAGTGCTTCCCTCCGGGACAGGGGCTCACCCCTCCACTTT.